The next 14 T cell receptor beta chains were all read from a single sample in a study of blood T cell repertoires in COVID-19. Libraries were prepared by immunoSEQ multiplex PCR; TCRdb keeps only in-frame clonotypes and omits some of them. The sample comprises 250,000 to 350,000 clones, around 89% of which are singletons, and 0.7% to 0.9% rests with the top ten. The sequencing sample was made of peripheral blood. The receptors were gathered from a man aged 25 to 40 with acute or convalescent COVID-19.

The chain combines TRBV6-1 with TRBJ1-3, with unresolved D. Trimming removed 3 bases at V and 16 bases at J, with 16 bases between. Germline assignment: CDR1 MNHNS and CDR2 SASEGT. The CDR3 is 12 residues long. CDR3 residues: CASSDRTPRLYF. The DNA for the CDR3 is TGTGCCAGCAGTGACAGGACTCCGAGGTTGTATTTT.

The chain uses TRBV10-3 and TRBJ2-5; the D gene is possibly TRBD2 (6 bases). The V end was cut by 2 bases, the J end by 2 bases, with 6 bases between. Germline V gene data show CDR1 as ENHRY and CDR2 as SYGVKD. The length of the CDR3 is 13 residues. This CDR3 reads CAISEGGQETQYF. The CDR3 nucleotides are TGTGCCATCAGTGAGGGGGGGCAAGAGACCCAGTACTTC.

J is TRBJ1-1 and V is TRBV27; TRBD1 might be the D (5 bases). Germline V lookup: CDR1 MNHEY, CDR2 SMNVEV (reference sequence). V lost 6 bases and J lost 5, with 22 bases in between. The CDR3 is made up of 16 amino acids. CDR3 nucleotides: TGTGCCAGCAGGACCTTAGGGGCGGGAGTTTGGACTGAAGCTTTCTTT. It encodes CASRTLGAGVWTEAFF.

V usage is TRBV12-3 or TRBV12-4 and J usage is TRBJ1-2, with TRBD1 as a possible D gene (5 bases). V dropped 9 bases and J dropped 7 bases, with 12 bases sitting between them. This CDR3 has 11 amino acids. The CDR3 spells CASTGGAGYTF. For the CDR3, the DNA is TGTGCCAGTACAGGAGGGGCTGGCTACACCTTC.

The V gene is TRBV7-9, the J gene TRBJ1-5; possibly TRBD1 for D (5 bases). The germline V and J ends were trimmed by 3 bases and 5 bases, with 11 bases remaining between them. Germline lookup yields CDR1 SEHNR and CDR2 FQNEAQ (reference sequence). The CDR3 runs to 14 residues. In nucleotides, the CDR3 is TGTGCCAGCAGCTTTTGGGGGGGGGATCAGCCCCAGCATTTT. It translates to CASSFWGGDQPQHF.

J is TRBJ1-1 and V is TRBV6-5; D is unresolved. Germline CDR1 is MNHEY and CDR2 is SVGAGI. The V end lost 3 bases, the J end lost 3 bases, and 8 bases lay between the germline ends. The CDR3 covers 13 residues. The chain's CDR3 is CASSYLPDTEAFF. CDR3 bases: TGTGCCAGCAGTTATCTACCGGACACTGAAGCTTTCTTT.

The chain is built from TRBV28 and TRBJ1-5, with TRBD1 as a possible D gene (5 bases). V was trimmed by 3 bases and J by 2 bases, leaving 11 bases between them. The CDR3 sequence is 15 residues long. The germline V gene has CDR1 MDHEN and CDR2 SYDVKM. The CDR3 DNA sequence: TGTGCCAGCAGTTTGAGGCAGGGTGGCAATCAGCCCCAGCATTTT. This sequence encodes CASSLRQGGNQPQHF.

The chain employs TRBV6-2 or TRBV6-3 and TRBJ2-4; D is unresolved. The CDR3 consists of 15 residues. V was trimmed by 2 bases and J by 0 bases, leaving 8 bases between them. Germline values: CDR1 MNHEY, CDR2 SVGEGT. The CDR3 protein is CASSYVQLAKNIQYF. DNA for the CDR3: TGTGCCAGCAGTTACGTACAGCTAGCCAAAAACATTCAGTACTTC.

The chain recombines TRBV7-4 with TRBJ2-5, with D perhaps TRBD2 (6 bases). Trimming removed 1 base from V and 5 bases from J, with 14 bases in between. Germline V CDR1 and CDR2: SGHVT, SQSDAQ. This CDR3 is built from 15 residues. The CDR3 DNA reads TGTGCCAGCAGCTTAGGGTTGTTAGCGGTGGAGACCCAGTACTTC. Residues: CASSLGLLAVETQYF.

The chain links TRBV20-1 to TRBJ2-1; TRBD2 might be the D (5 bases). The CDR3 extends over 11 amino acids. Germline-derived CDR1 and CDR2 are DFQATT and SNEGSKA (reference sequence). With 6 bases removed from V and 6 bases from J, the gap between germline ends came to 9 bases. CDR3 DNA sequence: TGCAGTGCCCGGACTCTCAATGAGCAGTTCTTC. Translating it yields CSARTLNEQFF.

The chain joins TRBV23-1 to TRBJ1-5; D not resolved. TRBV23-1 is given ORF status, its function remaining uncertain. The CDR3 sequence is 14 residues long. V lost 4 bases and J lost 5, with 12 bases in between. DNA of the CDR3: TGCGCCAGCAGTCCCGGGGTCTGGGATCAGCCCCAGCATTTT. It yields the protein CASSPGVWDQPQHF.

The CDR3 is CASSTSGTYEQYF. DNA of the CDR3: TGTGCCAGCAGTACTAGCGGAACTTACGAGCAGTACTTC. The rearrangement joins TRBV2 to TRBJ2-7; 8 nucleotides agree with TRBD2. In germline, CDR1 is SNHLY, CDR2 FYNNEI. The J segment lost 4 bases and the V segment lost 5 bases, leaving 4 bases of the junction unmatched. The CDR3 has 13 residues.

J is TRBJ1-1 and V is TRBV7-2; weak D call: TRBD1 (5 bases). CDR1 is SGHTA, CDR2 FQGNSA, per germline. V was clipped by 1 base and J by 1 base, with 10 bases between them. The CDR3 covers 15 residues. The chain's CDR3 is CASSLGGRPNTEAFF. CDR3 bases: TGTGCCAGCAGCTTAGGGGGGAGGCCGAACACTGAAGCTTTCTTT.

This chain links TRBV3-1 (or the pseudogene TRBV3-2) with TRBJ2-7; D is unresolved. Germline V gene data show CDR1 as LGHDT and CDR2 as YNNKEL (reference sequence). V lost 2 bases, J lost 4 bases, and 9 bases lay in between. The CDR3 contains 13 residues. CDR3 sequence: CASSQFDGYEQYF. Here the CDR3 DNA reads TGTGCCAGCAGCCAATTCGACGGGTACGAGCAGTACTTC.